This TCR beta chain comes out of a study of blood T cell repertoires in COVID-19. About the research overall: Donors in the United States, Italy and Spain gave samples during acute or convalescent COVID-19. Nucleic acid was either cDNA or gDNA, and it came from T cells, B-cell-depleted T cells, or PBMCs.

This CDR3 is built from 14 residues. Trimming cost V 7 bases and J 1 base, with 12 bases left between them. The germline V gene has CDR1 MDHEN and CDR2 SYDVKM. As handled by the study authors: Estimated nucleated cell counts came from reference gene primer amplification. Some clones are missing from TCRdb's copy, which holds only in-frame ones; the method was immunoSEQ multiplex PCR. Clonal size and the V and J genes are those of that table, whereas D and trimming came from the DNA. The data contain some 250,000 clones, around 86% of them singletons. V gene TRBV28 combines with J gene TRBJ2-3; D perhaps matches TRBD2 (6 bases). The sequence came from a man aged 25-45 years who had recovered from COVID-19. The sequenced sample was peripheral blood. CDR3 nucleotides: TGTGCCAGCATCGGGGGATTGGGCACAGATACGCAGTATTTT. Its protein product is CASIGGLGTDTQYF.